This passage covers 32 T cell receptor beta chains from one sample sequenced in a study of spatial heterogeneity in lung cancer. Time point here: sample taken at primary tumor resection. TCRdb called the 5' RACE reads again in MiXCR, with one record for every CDR3 protein. The sample shows fewer than 25,000 distinct CDR3 sequences, about 3% of them seen only once. The source material was PBMCs, sampled at surgery. The source of these receptors is a female donor with early-stage non-small cell lung cancer.

This clonotype was detected many times. This chain uses TRBV11-2 with TRBJ2-5, with 7 bases that match TRBD1. The CDR3 spans 13 residues. The V segment lost 5 bases and the J segment 3 bases; nucleotides outside the gene matches: 3. CDR1 is SGHAT and CDR2 is FQNNGV in the germline V gene. The CDR3 DNA reads as TGTGCCAGCAGCCGGGACAGAGAAGAGACCCAGTACTTC. Protein product: CASSRDREETQYF.

This clonotype was observed at least ten times. J is TRBJ2-7 and V is TRBV7-2; 9 nucleotides align to TRBD2. This CDR3 is built from 16 residues. The V segment lost 0 bases and the J segment 5 bases; nucleotides outside the gene matches: 8. The V gene's germline CDR1 is SGHTA and CDR2 FQGNSA. DNA for the CDR3: TGTGCCAGCAGCTTAGCTATTAGCGGGAGAATCGACGAGCAGTACTTC. It is translated as CASSLAISGRIDEQYF.

This chain uses TRBV20-1 with TRBJ2-7; D unresolved. The V gene lost 3 bases and the J gene lost 3 bases, with 15 bases spanning the gap. The germline CDR1 and CDR2 sequences are DFQATT and SNEGSKA (reference sequence). CDR3 size: 14 residues. The CDR3, as DNA: TGCAGTGCTAGTACCCCAATGGTTAGCTACGAGCAGTACTTC. This sequence encodes CSASTPMVSYEQYF.

This clonotype occurred many times. The chain uses TRBV7-6 and TRBJ2-5, with 12 nucleotides matching TRBD2. V lost 4 bases and J lost 5; bases outside the gene matches: 11. The germline gives CDR1 SGHVS, CDR2 FNYEAQ. CDR3 length equals 17 residues. In nucleotides, the CDR3 is TGTGCCAGCAGCTCCAGTCGGGCTAGCGGGAGGGTTGAGACCCAGTACTTC. Its protein is CASSSSRASGRVETQYF. The whole variable domain, filled in from reference TRBV7-6 and TRBJ2-5, reads GAGVSQSPRYKVTKRGQDVALRCDPISGHVSLYWYRQALGQGPEFLTYFNYEAQQDKSGLPNDRFSAERPEGSISTLTIQRTEQRDSAMYRCASSSSRASGRVETQYFGPGTRLLVL.

This clonotype was counted many times. The chain joins TRBV30 to TRBJ1-2; D is unclear. Germline V gives CDR1 GTSNPN, CDR2 SVGIG (reference sequence). The CDR3 length is 13 residues. V gave up 0 bases and J gave up 6 bases, with 11 bases separating them. The CDR3 DNA is TGTGCCTGGAGTGTAACCCCGTGGGATGGCTACACCTTC. Translation gives CAWSVTPWDGYTF.

This clonotype was counted at least ten times. The chain joins TRBV3-1 to TRBJ2-7, with D tentatively TRBD1 or TRBD2 (5 bases each). Germline V lookup: CDR1 LGHDT, CDR2 YNNKEL (reference sequence). This CDR3 spans 14 amino acids. The ends were cut back, 5 bases at V and 2 bases at J, with 13 bases in the middle. The CDR3 protein is CASSGLEGAYEQYF. In nucleotides, the CDR3 is TGTGCCAGCAGCGGACTGGAAGGGGCCTACGAGCAGTACTTC.

The V call is TRBV7-8, the J call TRBJ2-1; 14 positions agree with TRBD2. The CDR3 loop spans 15 amino acids. V shed 8 bases, J shed 6 bases, and the junction held 6 bases outside the gene matches. CDR1 and CDR2 (germline): SGHVS, FQNEAQ. The CDR3 loop reads CASGTSGGVGNEQFF. The DNA for the CDR3 is TGTGCCAGCGGGACTAGCGGGGGAGTGGGCAATGAGCAGTTCTTC.

There are many counts of this clonotype. The gene calls are TRBV7-3 and TRBJ2-1; 8 positions agree with TRBD2. This CDR3 comprises 15 residues. Per the germline V gene, CDR1 is SGHTA and CDR2 is FQGTGA. J lost 4 bases, V lost 5 bases, and 7 bases had no gene match. The DNA for the CDR3 is TGTGCCAGCAGCCCCCAGCGCGGGAGGTACAATGAGCAGTTCTTC. As protein: CASSPQRGRYNEQFF.

This clonotype occurred many times. The chain is built from TRBV29-1 and TRBJ1-4; 10 bases line up with TRBD1. V dropped 4 bases and J dropped 8; count of bases not matched to a gene: 7. CDR1 and CDR2 from the germline V gene are SQVTM and ANQGSEA. This CDR3 has 14 amino acids. This CDR3 is CSVAGGTGVEKLFF. In DNA form, the CDR3 reads TGCAGCGTTGCCGGAGGGACAGGGGTAGAAAAACTGTTTTTT.

This clonotype came up many times. This sequence joins TRBV27 and TRBJ1-5; TRBD1 matches at 9 bases. The CDR3 extends over 14 amino acids. J gave up 6 bases and V 5 bases, and 5 bases lay outside the gene matches. Per germline, CDR1 MNHEY and CDR2 SMNVEV (reference sequence). CDR3 DNA: TGTGCCAGCAGTCCTACAGGGGGCGGTCAGCCCCAGCATTTT. Protein: CASSPTGGGQPQHF.

In its sample, this clonotype was seen many times. This chain connects TRBV7-9 to TRBJ1-1, with 9 bases that match TRBD1. V was clipped by 4 bases and J by 4 bases; unmatched bases: 10. The CDR3 length is 16 residues. CDR1 is SEHNR, CDR2 FQNEAQ, per germline (reference sequence). Here the CDR3 reads CASSSSDRGLGTEAFF. The CDR3 DNA sequence: TGTGCCAGCAGCTCATCGGACAGGGGTTTGGGCACTGAAGCTTTCTTT.

This clonotype was counted at least ten times. The genes are TRBV28 and TRBJ1-2; TRBD1 aligns across 7 bases. Per the germline V gene, CDR1 is MDHEN and CDR2 is SYDVKM. The J segment lost 0 bases and the V segment lost 1 base, leaving 8 bases of the junction unmatched. The CDR3 covers 17 residues. CDR3 sequence: CASSLSGGDPANYGYTF. CDR3 coding DNA: TGTGCCAGCAGTTTATCAGGGGGGGATCCAGCTAACTATGGCTACACCTTC.

This clonotype was recorded at least ten times. As DNA, the CDR3 is TGTGCCAGCAGTTCCTCCGATGGCTACACCTTC. Protein sequence: CASSSSDGYTF. This chain uses TRBV28 with TRBJ1-2; D is undetermined. V dropped 4 bases and J dropped 6 bases, with 6 bases sitting between them. Germline CDR1 reads MDHEN; CDR2 reads SYDVKM. This CDR3 has 11 amino acids.

This clonotype showed up many times. V gene TRBV3-1 combines with J gene TRBJ2-3; D unclear. V lost 4 bases and J lost 1, with 9 bases in between. This CDR3 has 14 residues. The germline V gene has CDR1 LGHDT and CDR2 YNNKEL (reference sequence). Here the CDR3 reads CASSPRMGTDTQYF. CDR3 DNA sequence: TGTGCCAGCAGCCCCCGCATGGGCACAGATACGCAGTATTTT.

This clonotype has only a few counts. V usage is TRBV5-1 and J usage is TRBJ2-3; 15 bases are a match to TRBD2. From germline, CDR1 is SGHRS and CDR2 YFSETQ. The CDR3 is 16 residues long. The V segment lost 4 bases and the J segment 3 bases; nucleotides outside the gene matches: 3. CDR3 nucleotide sequence: TGCGCCAGCAGCCGGGGACTAGCGGGAGGAACAGATACGCAGTATTTT. As protein: CASSRGLAGGTDTQYF.

There are many counts of this clonotype. The J gene is TRBJ1-5, the V gene TRBV10-3; 9 bases match TRBD1. V was clipped by 6 bases and J by 4 bases; unmatched bases: 1. The V gene's germline CDR1 is ENHRY and CDR2 SYGVKD. There are 13 residues in the CDR3. The CDR3 region has the DNA TGTGCCATCAGAGGGACAGGGAATCAGCCCCAGCATTTT. Translating gives CAIRGTGNQPQHF.

This clonotype was detected many times. The rearrangement links TRBV5-1 to TRBJ2-7, with 9 bases lining up with TRBD2. The V gene's germline CDR1 is SGHRS and CDR2 YFSETQ. V lost 2 bases and J lost 5; bases outside the gene matches: 5. The CDR3 extends over 14 amino acids. CDR3 coding DNA: TGCGCCAGCAGCTTTGGGACTAGCAGCCACGAGCAGTACTTC. The encoded protein is CASSFGTSSHEQYF.

This clonotype was counted at least ten times. The chain joins TRBV5-1 to TRBJ1-1; 7 nucleotides align to TRBD1. This CDR3 region has 14 residues. Germline CDR1 SGHRS, CDR2 YFSETQ. The V gene end was trimmed by 2 bases and the J gene end by 2 bases; junction bases not matched to a gene: 3. The CDR3 DNA reads TGCGCCAGCAGCTTAGGGACAGACAACACTGAAGCTTTCTTT. It encodes CASSLGTDNTEAFF.

This clonotype appeared many times. J is TRBJ1-4 and V is TRBV29-1, with D perhaps TRBD1 (6 bases). The CDR3 is 13 residues long. CDR1 and CDR2 (germline): SQVTM, ANQGSEA. Trimming removed 7 bases at V and 4 bases at J, with 13 bases between. The chain's CDR3 is CSGKYRVNEKLFF. The CDR3 bases are TGCAGCGGGAAGTACAGGGTTAATGAAAAACTGTTTTTT.

The sample holds a few counts of this clonotype. The chain links TRBV5-1 to TRBJ2-1; 7 positions agree with TRBD1. This CDR3 region has 15 residues. The V gene end was trimmed by 4 bases and the J gene end by 2 bases; junction bases not matched to a gene: 6. Germline CDR1 and CDR2: SGHRS and YFSETQ. Here the CDR3 DNA reads TGCGCCAGCAGCGCCGACAGGGCTGCCTACAATGAGCAGTTCTTC. Translated, it gives CASSADRAAYNEQFF.

The table lists this clonotype with many counts. The J gene is TRBJ1-1, the V gene TRBV27; the D is unclear. CDR1 MNHEY and CDR2 SMNVEV come from the germline V gene (reference sequence). The CDR3 runs to 13 residues. With 4 bases removed from V and 1 base from J, the gap between germline ends came to 7 bases. In DNA form, the CDR3 reads TGTGCCAGCAGTTCGACCGGGAACACTGAAGCTTTCTTT. Amino acid sequence: CASSSTGNTEAFF.

At least ten counts were recorded for this clonotype. This sequence joins TRBV7-6 and TRBJ2-4, with D possibly called TRBD1 or TRBD2 (5 bases each). This CDR3 has 17 amino acids. Germline-derived CDR1 and CDR2 are SGHVS and FNYEAQ. With 5 bases removed from V and 1 base from J, the gap between germline ends came to 18 bases. The DNA of the CDR3 is TGTGCCAGCAGCCTATATGGGCGGGCAGGGGCCAAAAACATTCAGTACTTC. Translated, it gives CASSLYGRAGAKNIQYF.

This clonotype was observed at least ten times. The chain recombines TRBV7-9 with TRBJ1-1; no clear D gene. The CDR3 is 15 amino acids. Trimming removed 3 bases at V and 1 base at J, with 12 bases between. Germline CDR1 SEHNR, CDR2 FQNEAQ (reference sequence). CDR3 region: CASSFPAGGNTEAFF. The CDR3 DNA reads TGTGCCAGCAGCTTTCCGGCAGGAGGGAACACTGAAGCTTTCTTT.

In its sample, this clonotype was seen many times. This chain joins TRBV20-1 and TRBJ2-1; 7 bases line up with TRBD2. Germline V gene sequence: CDR1 DFQATT, CDR2 SNEGSKA (reference sequence). Trimming cost V 3 bases and J 7 bases; bases outside gene matches: 12. The CDR3 has 15 amino acids. CDR3 nucleotides: TGCAGTGCTAGCCCCAGGACTAGTCAGGGTAATGAGCAGTTCTTC. Residues: CSASPRTSQGNEQFF.

At least ten counts were recorded for this clonotype. The chain uses TRBV20-1 and TRBJ2-2; D uncertain. Germline loops: CDR1 DFQATT, CDR2 SNEGSKA (reference sequence). Trimming cost V 0 bases and J 5 bases, with 13 bases left between them. This CDR3 is 15 amino acids long. CDR3 in amino acids: CSARDMDAMTGELFF. The DNA of the CDR3 is TGCAGTGCTAGAGATATGGATGCTATGACCGGGGAGCTGTTTTTT.

This clonotype was observed many times. The chain couples TRBV29-1 to TRBJ2-1, with 10 bases identical to TRBD2. This CDR3 region has 16 residues. CDR1 SQVTM and CDR2 ANQGSEA come from the germline V gene. The V and J ends lost 1 base and 2 bases, in that order; junction bases with no gene match: 5. The CDR3 nucleotides read TGCAGCGTTGAAGGGTCTAGCGGGAGCGCCTACAATGAGCAGTTCTTC. The encoded protein is CSVEGSSGSAYNEQFF.

This chain joins TRBV7-2 and TRBJ2-2; TRBD2 matches at 9 bases. V trimming: 5 bases; J trimming: 3 bases; junction bases outside the gene matches: 16. In germline, CDR1 is SGHTA, CDR2 FQGNSA. The CDR3 length is 19 residues. The CDR3 here is CASSHTGSTSGTYTGELFF. CDR3 nucleotides: TGTGCCAGCAGCCACACAGGGTCGACTAGCGGAACTTACACCGGGGAGCTGTTTTTT.

This clonotype has a count of ten or more. The chain has TRBV7-8 and TRBJ1-1; TRBD1 agrees at 7 bases. J gave up 1 base and V 0 bases, and 2 bases lay outside the gene matches. Germline loops: CDR1 SGHVS, CDR2 FQNEAQ. This CDR3 spans 15 amino acids. The CDR3 DNA is TGTGCCAGCAGCTTAGCGACAGGGACGAACACTGAAGCTTTCTTT. Residues: CASSLATGTNTEAFF.

This clonotype was recorded at least ten times. The chain recombines TRBV11-1 with TRBJ2-5; tentatively, D is TRBD1 (6 bases). V was trimmed by 5 bases and J by 5 bases, leaving 15 bases between them. The CDR3 has 14 amino acids. Germline V gene sequence: CDR1 SGHAT, CDR2 FQDESV (reference sequence). The CDR3 sequence: CASSPGQPRETQYF. The CDR3 nucleotides are TGTGCCAGCAGCCCCGGACAGCCCCGGGAGACCCAGTACTTC.

This clonotype is a singleton in its sample. This clone may be a read error of a much larger clone one base away. This chain connects TRBV7-6 to TRBJ1-2; 7 bases map to TRBD1. From germline, CDR1 is SGHVS and CDR2 FNYEAQ. The CDR3 extends over 15 amino acids. The ends lost 5 bases at V and 6 bases at J; junction bases unmatched: 12. The CDR3 DNA reads TGTGCCAGCAGCCCTCGGGGAGGGGGCAACCATGGCTACACCTTC. Its translation is CASSPRGGGNHGYTF.

Many counts were recorded for this clonotype. The chain employs TRBV5-1 and TRBJ2-1, with D possibly being TRBD2 (6 bases). Trimming removed 0 bases at V and 8 bases at J, with 18 bases between. CDR3 size: 16 residues. Germline-derived CDR1 and CDR2 are SGHRS and YFSETQ. CDR3 in amino acids: CASSLDGSGSVDEQFF. CDR3 coding DNA: TGCGCCAGCAGCTTGGACGGGAGCGGTTCGGTGGATGAGCAGTTCTTC.

There are many counts of this clonotype. CDR3 sequence reads: CATSDGWEEADTQYF. The CDR3 bases are TGTGCCACCAGTGACGGTTGGGAGGAGGCAGATACGCAGTATTTT. The J gene is TRBJ2-3, the V gene TRBV24-1; weak D call: TRBD2 (6 bases). The ends were cut back, 4 bases at V and 4 bases at J, with 14 bases in the middle. CDR1 KGHDR and CDR2 SFDVKD come from the germline V gene. The CDR3 consists of 15 residues.